These T cell receptor beta chains were read from a single sample in a study of cytomegalovirus exposure and HLA in healthy donors. Sequenced by immunoSEQ multiplex PCR; TCRdb stores in-frame clones only, minus some. This table holds around 150,000 clones, 85% found once. Source material: PBMCs. The receptors were gathered from a man aged 25 to 45 in good health and CMV-seropositive. CDR3s include the opening cysteine and the closing phenylalanine or tryptophan. Each record gives: D gene, V gene, CDR3 protein. A D gene is named only where the DNA matches it firmly.

D: .; V: TRBV7-2; CDR3: CASSQDYTGELFF
D: .; V: TRBV5-1; CDR3: CASSRVALTSYNEQFF
D: TRBD2; V: TRBV5-1; CDR3: CASSLERGAVTGELFF
D: TRBD1; V: TRBV5-1; CDR3: CASSSDRAKYNEQFF
D: .; V: TRBV2; CDR3: CASSEFGGHYEQYF
D: .; V: TRBV6-5; CDR3: CASSYGGPGYGYTF
D: TRBD2; V: TRBV4-3; CDR3: CASSQYPLGGSEDTQYF
D: TRBD1; V: TRBV10-3; CDR3: CAISDDREYDTQYF
D: .; V: TRBV18; CDR3: CASSPSSGPGYGYTF
D: TRBD1; V: TRBV10-3; CDR3: CASLSVDRESRYEQYF
D: .; V: TRBV4-1; CDR3: CASSQVSGKGNTIYF
D: .; V: TRBV9; CDR3: CASSVVGGPRTGELFF
D: .; V: TRBV5-1; CDR3: CASSSYLGTDTQYF
D: TRBD1; V: TRBV19; CDR3: CASSSTGGVTYSPLHF
D: TRBD1; V: TRBV4-1; CDR3: CASSQGPSGTGSYGYTF
D: .; V: TRBV2; CDR3: CASSPRGEKLFF
D: .; V: TRBV19; CDR3: CASHSGRVPLNYGYTF